Below, 23 T cell receptor beta chains from the same sample are listed, as sequenced in a study of cytomegalovirus exposure and HLA in healthy donors. PCR involved 60 Vbeta and 13 Jbeta primers. Some clones are missing from TCRdb's copy, which holds only in-frame ones; the method was immunoSEQ multiplex PCR. The data show about 59,000 clones, 75% to 85% seen once. Sequenced: PBMCs. These receptors were taken from a woman aged 40 to 50 in good health and CMV-seronegative.

As concerns this clone: The junction departs from the called germline gene at one end, perhaps through a read error. In the same sample, other DNA sequences code for this CDR3. The chain uses TRBV6-5 and TRBJ1-1, with 9 nucleotides matching TRBD1. The CDR3 totals 13 residues. From germline, CDR1 is MNHEY and CDR2 SVGAGI. CDR3 loop: CASSSVTGQGLAF. DNA for the CDR3: TGTGCCAGCAGTTCTGTGACGGGACAGGGTCTTGCGTTT.

This clone was observed a few times. V is TRBV27 and J is TRBJ2-6, with D maybe TRBD1 (6 bases). Germline values: CDR1 MNHEY, CDR2 SMNVEV (reference sequence). This CDR3 region has 14 residues. V was pared by 6 bases and J by 4 bases, with 10 bases between. The CDR3 sequence is CASSPGVGANVLTF. CDR3 nucleotide sequence: TGTGCCAGCAGCCCAGGGGTCGGGGCCAACGTCCTGACTTTC. Drawing the rest from reference TRBV27 and TRBJ2-6, the complete variable domain is EAQVTQNPRYLITVTGKKLTVTCSQNMNHEYMSWYRQDPGLGLRQIYYSMNVEVTDKGDVPEGYKVSRKEKRNFPLILESPSPNQTSLYFCASSPGVGANVLTFGAGSRLTVL.

V gene TRBV5-1 combines with J gene TRBJ2-1, with a weak D call TRBD2 (6 bases). V lost 2 bases and J 7 bases, leaving 25 bases between the germline ends. The CDR3 runs to 18 residues. Germline V gene data show CDR1 as SGHRS and CDR2 as YFSETQ. CDR3 in DNA: TGCGCCAGCAGCTTTACTACCAGACAGCCGGGAGATTGGAATGAGCAGTTCTTC. Amino acid sequence: CASSFTTRQPGDWNEQFF.

The chain uses TRBV5-1 and TRBJ1-2; 9 bases map to TRBD1. This CDR3 comprises 16 residues. The V and J ends lost 4 bases and 8 bases, in that order; junction bases with no gene match: 15. Germline loops: CDR1 SGHRS, CDR2 YFSETQ. The CDR3: CASSQPDRGEFWGYTF. CDR3 nucleotide sequence: TGCGCCAGCAGCCAACCGGACAGGGGAGAATTTTGGGGCTACACCTTC.

A note on this clone: The CDR3 end shows no conserved phenylalanine or tryptophan, and so a read error is likely. The V call is TRBV29-1, the J call TRBJ1-1; D is undetermined. The CDR3 length is 10 residues. The V gene's germline CDR1 is SQVTM and CDR2 ANQGSEA. Trimming left V 4 bases short and J 5 bases short, with 5 bases between. As DNA, the CDR3 is TGCAGCGTTGGTTGGACTGAAGCTTTCCTT. This encodes CSVGWTEAFL.

The V call is TRBV11-1, the J call TRBJ2-3; D call uncertain. Trimming removed 1 base from V and 5 bases from J, with 7 bases in between. This CDR3 comprises 13 residues. In germline, CDR1 is SGHAT, CDR2 FQDESV (reference sequence). The CDR3, as DNA: TGTGCCAGCAGCTTAGGTGTTCAAGATACGCAGTATTTT. This translates into CASSLGVQDTQYF.

The rearrangement joins TRBV25-1 to TRBJ2-1; 9 bases align to TRBD2. Germline V gene lookup returns CDR1 MGHDK and CDR2 SYGVNS. The V gene end was trimmed by 5 bases and the J gene end by 8 bases; junction bases not matched to a gene: 13. This CDR3 has 16 amino acids. Here the CDR3 reads CASSPHSGRAVDEQFF. CDR3 coding DNA: TGTGCCAGCAGTCCCCATAGCGGGAGAGCCGTGGATGAGCAGTTCTTC.

This clone was seen a single time. V usage is TRBV6-5 and J usage is TRBJ1-2; no firm D call. The germline V gene has CDR1 MNHEY and CDR2 SVGAGI. The ends were cut back, 5 bases at V and 2 bases at J, with 9 bases in the middle. The CDR3 loop spans 13 amino acids. The DNA of the CDR3 is TGTGCCAGCAGTGCGGGCCCAAACTATGGCTACACCTTC. Its translation is CASSAGPNYGYTF.

The chain is built from TRBV9 and TRBJ1-2; TRBD1 might be the D (5 bases). The germline V and J ends were trimmed by 0 bases and 2 bases, with 8 bases remaining between them. CDR3 length: 14 amino acids. The V gene's germline CDR1 is SGDLS and CDR2 YYNGEE. The CDR3 DNA sequence: TGTGCCAGCAGCGTAGGAGACAGAAACTATGGCTACACCTTC. It is translated as CASSVGDRNYGYTF. The whole variable domain, filled in from reference TRBV9 and TRBJ1-2, reads DSGVTQTPKHLITATGQRVTLRCSPRSGDLSVYWYQQSLDQGLQFLIQYYNGEERAKGNILERFSAQQFPDLHSELNLSSLELGDSALYFCASSVGDRNYGYTFGSGTRLTVV.

This sequence joins TRBV9 and TRBJ2-7; 7 nucleotides agree with TRBD1. Per the germline V gene, CDR1 is SGDLS and CDR2 is YYNGEE. J gave up 1 base and V 1 base, and 5 bases lay outside the gene matches. CDR3 length equals 15 residues. The CDR3 DNA reads TGTGCCAGCAGCGTAAGGGACAGTTTATCCTACGAGCAGTACTTC. Translation: CASSVRDSLSYEQYF. The whole variable domain, remainder taken from reference TRBV9 and TRBJ2-7, is DSGVTQTPKHLITATGQRVTLRCSPRSGDLSVYWYQQSLDQGLQFLIQYYNGEERAKGNILERFSAQQFPDLHSELNLSSLELGDSALYFCASSVRDSLSYEQYFGPGTRLTVT.

The rearrangement links TRBV9 to TRBJ2-7; 8 nucleotides agree with TRBD1. There are 14 residues in the CDR3. The germline gives CDR1 SGDLS, CDR2 YYNGEE. Trimming cost V 4 bases and J 5 bases; bases outside gene matches: 8. CDR3 sequence reads: CASSPHGQGHEQYF. CDR3 coding DNA: TGTGCCAGCAGCCCTCACGGACAGGGCCACGAGCAGTACTTC.

The table lists this clone with a count of one. This chain uses TRBV7-9 with TRBJ2-5, with 13 bases aligning to TRBD2. The length of the CDR3 is 18 residues. V lost 5 bases and J lost 3; bases outside the gene matches: 12. The V gene's germline CDR1 is SEHNR and CDR2 FQNEAQ (reference sequence). CDR3 nucleotides: TGTGCCAGCAGCGAAGGACTAGCGGGAGTAGTTGTAAAAGAGACCCAGTACTTC. The encoded protein is CASSEGLAGVVVKETQYF.

The chain links TRBV7-8 to TRBJ2-1, with 8 bases fitting TRBD2. This CDR3 comprises 12 residues. Germline-derived CDR1 and CDR2 are SGHVS and FQNEAQ. J was trimmed by 14 bases and V by 5 bases; bases with no gene match: 8. CDR3 sequence reads: CASSTRTSFKFF. Written as DNA, the CDR3 is TGTGCCAGCAGCACCAGGACTAGCTTCAAGTTCTTC.

This rearrangement joins TRBV27 to TRBJ2-4, with a weak D call TRBD1 (6 bases). Trimming removed 5 bases from V and 2 bases from J, with 7 bases in between. The CDR3 has 13 residues. Germline values: CDR1 MNHEY, CDR2 SMNVEV (reference sequence). The CDR3 protein is CASSGGSKNIQYF. In DNA, the CDR3 is TGTGCCAGCAGTGGGGGCTCCAAAAACATTCAGTACTTC.

The chain couples TRBV6-6 to TRBJ2-1, with a weak D call TRBD2 (6 bases). V lost 4 bases, J lost 5 bases, and 12 bases lay in between. Looked up from germline, CDR1 is MNHNY and CDR2 is SVGAGI (reference sequence). This CDR3 spans 14 amino acids. The CDR3 coding sequence is TGTGCCAGCAGTTTGGTGGGGGGAGACAATGAGCAGTTCTTC. Translated, it gives CASSLVGGDNEQFF.

V usage is TRBV7-9 and J usage is TRBJ2-7; TRBD2 might be the D (6 bases). Germline assignment: CDR1 SEHNR and CDR2 FQNEAQ (reference sequence). Between the trimmed V and J ends, which lost 1 base and 4 bases, there was a span of 20 bases. The CDR3 loop spans 17 amino acids. The CDR3 DNA sequence: TGTGCCAGCAGCTTAGGCGCGTCTACCCGGGGGAAGTACGAGCAGTACTTC. This gives the protein CASSLGASTRGKYEQYF.

The rearrangement uses TRBV6-5 and TRBJ1-6; a possible D gene is TRBD1 (5 bases). V gave up 4 bases and J gave up 7 bases, with 17 bases separating them. This CDR3 spans 16 amino acids. Per the germline V gene, CDR1 is MNHEY and CDR2 is SVGAGI. CDR3: CASSSDMSPLNSPLHF. The CDR3 coding sequence is TGTGCCAGCAGTTCGGACATGTCGCCTCTAAATTCACCCCTCCACTTT.

The chain carries TRBV27 and TRBJ2-7, with 13 bases that match TRBD2. The CDR3 spans 17 residues. Germline V lookup: CDR1 MNHEY, CDR2 SMNVEV (reference sequence). With 1 base clipped from V and 1 base from J, the junction kept 4 bases outside the gene matches. The CDR3 loop reads CASSLYTTSGRSYEQYF. The DNA for the CDR3 is TGTGCCAGCAGTTTATACACGACTAGCGGGAGGTCCTACGAGCAGTACTTC.

This chain joins TRBV6-6 and TRBJ2-7; D unresolved. The CDR3 covers 11 residues. Germline CDR1 reads MNHNY; CDR2 reads SVGAGI (reference sequence). Trimming took off 2 bases at V and 4 bases at J, with 3 bases between the two ends. CDR3 sequence reads: CASSYEYEQYF. CDR3 nucleotide sequence: TGTGCCAGCAGTTACGAGTACGAGCAGTACTTC.

The chain links TRBV9 to TRBJ2-7, with 7 bases identical to TRBD1. Germline assignment: CDR1 SGDLS and CDR2 YYNGEE. This CDR3 contains 14 residues. V dropped 4 bases and J dropped 2; count of bases not matched to a gene: 6. CDR3 loop: CASSPRTGPYEQYF. The CDR3 bases are TGTGCCAGCAGCCCTCGGACAGGCCCCTACGAGCAGTACTTC.

The chain carries TRBV29-1 and TRBJ2-7, with 7 nucleotides matching TRBD1. Germline CDR1 SQVTM, CDR2 ANQGSEA. This CDR3 is built from 14 residues. Unmatched junction bases numbered 10, after V lost 4 bases and J lost 4 bases. The CDR3 is CSVVGGEWWYEQYF. As DNA, the CDR3 is TGCAGCGTTGTAGGGGGCGAGTGGTGGTACGAGCAGTACTTC.

This clone was seen a handful of times. This rearrangement joins TRBV27 to TRBJ2-3; D gene ambiguous. Per the germline V gene, CDR1 is MNHEY and CDR2 is SMNVEV (reference sequence). The ends were cut back, 2 bases at V and 6 bases at J, with 12 bases in the middle. The CDR3 sequence is 14 residues long. CDR3 bases: TGTGCCAGCAGTTTAATCTTTCAAGCTGATACGCAGTATTTT. Protein sequence: CASSLIFQADTQYF.

The genes are TRBV6-5 and TRBJ1-1; perhaps TRBD1 as D (5 bases). Germline V gene lookup returns CDR1 MNHEY and CDR2 SVGAGI. The V end lost 6 bases, the J end lost 9 bases, and 20 bases lay between the germline ends. The CDR3 is 14 residues long. The DNA for the CDR3 is TGTGCCAGCAGCCGGGGGGGGGACCTGTTGAAAGCTTTCTTT. The encoded protein is CASSRGGDLLKAFF.